This T cell receptor beta chain comes out of a study of T cells in Graves' hyperthyroidism and ophthalmopathy. Regions amplified from RNA transcripts were the TCR beta CDR3 regions. In the first-round RT-PCR of the TCR CDR3, the HTBI primer set was used. MiXCR, run by TCRdb on the multiplex PCR reads, gives a single entry per CDR3 protein. The table records 370,000 or so distinct CDR3 sequences, roughly 25% of them present only once. Germline CDR1 reads SGHRS; CDR2 reads YFSETQ. V was clipped by 4 bases and J by 2 bases; unmatched bases: 3. CDR3 length: 15 amino acids. A word on this clonotype: No antigen is known for it.

Points from the study as a whole: Before onset, ophthalmopathy was predicted by the model a median roughly 6.8 months earlier.

This TCR was recovered from a man in his forties or fifties with Graves' hyperthyroidism. Sequenced: blood. The chain carries TRBV5-1 and TRBJ2-3; 11 bases align to TRBD2. The CDR3 protein is CASSHSGRATDTQYF. The CDR3 DNA reads as TGCGCCAGCAGCCATAGCGGGAGGGCCACAGATACGCAGTATTTT.